The clone carrying this TCR beta chain is a singleton in its sample. Its antigen is currently unknown. The sample comes from a study of cytomegalovirus exposure and HLA in healthy donors. Whole-study findings and limits: Confirmation in vitro established that a few CMV-associated chains were specific for CMV antigens.

The PCR was carried out with 60 Vbeta primers and 13 Jbeta primers. Assay used: immunoSEQ multiplex PCR; TCRdb lists only in-frame clones, some missing. Of some 130,000 clones listed, roughly three quarters are singletons. This CDR3 region has 11 residues. Germline V gene sequence: CDR1 DFQATT, CDR2 SNEGSKA (reference sequence). Trimming cost V 0 bases and J 5 bases, with 4 bases left between them. The sequence was collected from a young man in good health and CMV-seronegative. The specimen sequenced was PBMCs. The rearrangement joins TRBV20-1 to TRBJ2-5; D call uncertain. The DNA for the CDR3 is TGCAGTGCTAGAGATCTGGAGACCCAGTACTTC. Amino acid sequence: CSARDLETQYF.